Each of the 32 T cell receptor beta chains below was sequenced from the same sample in a study of identical twins. Each CDR3 protein is one row after TCRdb ran MiXCR on the 5' RACE reads. In the table there are about 660,000 distinct CDR3 sequences, roughly 8% of which are singletons. These records were also assigned to another study, of yellow fever vaccine responses in identical twins.

The sample taken for sequencing was PBMCs. The receptor set was obtained from a woman in her late teens or twenties in good health.

The gene calls are TRBV18 and TRBJ2-1, with TRBD2 matching over 7 bases. V lost 6 bases to trimming and J lost 3 bases; unmatched junction nucleotides: 8. The CDR3 totals 15 residues. CDR1 is KGHSH, CDR2 LQKENI, per germline. CDR3 residues: CASSRLAADYNEQFF. Written as DNA, the CDR3 is TGTGCCAGCTCGCGTCTAGCGGCAGACTACAATGAGCAGTTCTTC.

This clonotype was counted between two and nine times. The chain has TRBV29-1 and TRBJ1-1, with 8 bases fitting TRBD1. The CDR3 consists of 12 residues. CDR1 and CDR2 from the germline V gene are SQVTM and ANQGSEA. V lost 7 bases and J lost 2; bases outside the gene matches: 3. The CDR3 loop is CSGDRGNTEAFF. The CDR3 bases are TGCAGCGGTGACAGGGGTAACACTGAAGCTTTCTTT.

The chain combines TRBV2 with TRBJ2-5, with a weak D call TRBD1 (5 bases). This CDR3 region has 14 residues. CDR1 and CDR2 from the germline V gene are SNHLY and FYNNEI. V lost 8 bases and J lost 0, with 13 bases in between. The CDR3 DNA follows: TGTGCCAGCGGGGCAGGTCGATACCAAGAGACCCAGTACTTC. It yields the protein CASGAGRYQETQYF.

This clonotype was counted only a few times. The V gene is TRBV4-2, the J gene TRBJ1-3; D is undetermined. This CDR3 is built from 15 residues. Trimming pared 0 bases from V and 1 base from J, leaving 7 bases between. From germline, CDR1 is LGHNA and CDR2 YNFKEQ. CDR3 amino acids: CASSQDLDSGNTIYF. The CDR3 region has the DNA TGTGCCAGCAGCCAAGATCTGGATTCTGGAAACACCATATATTTT.

The CDR3: CASSFRGKNSYEQYF. The CDR3 region has the DNA TGTGCCAGCAGTTTCCGGGGGAAAAACTCCTACGAGCAGTACTTC. The rearrangement joins TRBV28 to TRBJ2-7, with a tentative D call TRBD2 (6 bases). The V and J ends lost 3 bases and 0 bases respectively, with 12 bases between them. CDR3 size: 15 residues. The germline gives CDR1 MDHEN, CDR2 SYDVKM.

Only a few counts were recorded for this clonotype. The V and J genes are TRBV6-5 and TRBJ1-5; tentative D call: TRBD1 (5 bases). This CDR3 is built from 16 residues. V was cut by 0 bases and J by 1 base, with 10 bases left in between. The V gene's germline CDR1 is MNHEY and CDR2 SVGAGI. The CDR3 DNA sequence: TGTGCCAGCAGTTACTCGACTGGGGCCAGCAATCAGCCCCAGCATTTT. Translated: CASSYSTGASNQPQHF.

This clonotype was counted ten times or more. This chain joins TRBV7-9 and TRBJ2-5; D unresolved. V dropped 3 bases and J dropped 5 bases, with 10 bases sitting between them. CDR1 is SEHNR and CDR2 is FQNEAQ in the germline V gene (reference sequence). The CDR3 is 13 amino acids. The CDR3 DNA reads as TGTGCCAGCAGCTTGTACGCTCGGGAGACCCAGTACTTC. Translating it yields CASSLYARETQYF.

This clonotype was seen ten or more times. The chain is built from TRBV12-3 or TRBV12-4 and TRBJ2-3, with a weak D call TRBD2 (5 bases). The CDR3 runs to 14 residues. V lost 7 bases and J lost 1, with 12 bases in between. The DNA for the CDR3 is TGTGCCAGCACCCTTCGGGGTGGCACAGATACGCAGTATTTT. Protein product: CASTLRGGTDTQYF.

This chain joins TRBV7-3 and TRBJ2-3, with 9 bases identical to TRBD2. The V and J ends lost 0 bases and 3 bases, in that order; junction bases with no gene match: 19. Germline values: CDR1 SGHTA, CDR2 FQGTGA. The length of the CDR3 is 21 residues. The CDR3 loop reads CASSLTWPLSGGPPRTDTQYF. CDR3 sequence (DNA): TGTGCCAGCAGCTTAACCTGGCCTCTGAGCGGGGGGCCACCGCGTACAGATACGCAGTATTTT.

This clonotype was observed a handful of times. This chain joins TRBV20-1 and TRBJ2-1; 9 nucleotides align to TRBD2. Trimming removed 0 bases from V and 9 bases from J; junction bases left unmatched: 12. CDR1 and CDR2 from the germline V gene are DFQATT and SNEGSKA (reference sequence). CDR3 length: 16 amino acids. Here the CDR3 DNA reads TGCAGTGCTAGAGATAGCGTAGTAGCGGGAGTTACTGAGCAGTTCTTC. It translates to CSARDSVVAGVTEQFF.

The chain joins TRBV20-1 to TRBJ1-1; possibly TRBD1 for D (5 bases). Trimming cost V 6 bases and J 3 bases, with 14 bases left between them. CDR1 is DFQATT, CDR2 SNEGSKA, per germline (reference sequence). The CDR3 extends over 13 amino acids. As DNA, the CDR3 is TGCAGTGCAAGGACATCCGGTTACACTGAAGCTTTCTTT. This codes for CSARTSGYTEAFF.

In its sample, this clonotype was seen many times. The rearrangement joins TRBV7-2 to TRBJ1-4; D may be TRBD1 (5 bases). Per germline, CDR1 SGHTA and CDR2 FQGNSA. This CDR3 spans 15 amino acids. V shed 4 bases and J shed 11 bases, with 20 bases lying between them. The CDR3: CASSSPRQGPSKLFF. The CDR3 coding sequence is TGTGCCAGCAGCTCCCCGCGGCAGGGACCCTCCAAACTGTTTTTT.

In this sample, this clonotype turned up a few times. This chain joins TRBV6-1 and TRBJ2-1, with 12 nucleotides matching TRBD2. This CDR3 has 18 residues. Germline CDR1 reads MNHNS; CDR2 reads SASEGT. After removal of 5 bases from V and 8 bases from J, the junction contained 16 bases not matched to a gene. CDR3 sequence (DNA): TGTGCCAGCAGTCAAAAGGCCCCCGCTAGCGGGAGGGCCGATGAGCAGTTCTTC. As protein: CASSQKAPASGRADEQFF.

The CDR3 nucleotides read TGTGCCACCAGCAGTACAGGGTCGGGCACTGAAGCTTTCTTT. Protein sequence: CATSSTGSGTEAFF. This rearrangement joins TRBV15 to TRBJ1-1; D is possibly TRBD1 (6 bases). The V end was cut by 3 bases, the J end by 4 bases, with 12 bases between. This CDR3 spans 14 amino acids. Germline CDR1 and CDR2: LNHNV and YYDKDF (reference sequence).

The V gene is TRBV5-1, the J gene TRBJ1-1, with a tentative D call TRBD1 (5 bases). V gave up 6 bases and J gave up 3 bases, with 15 bases separating them. CDR1 and CDR2 (germline): SGHRS, YFSETQ. This CDR3 has 14 residues. In nucleotides, the CDR3 is TGCGCCAGCAACCCACAGGCTTTTGACACTGAAGCTTTCTTT. Its protein is CASNPQAFDTEAFF.

A few counts support this clonotype. The J gene is TRBJ2-7, the V gene TRBV6-5; 14 nucleotides match TRBD2. Per germline, CDR1 MNHEY and CDR2 SVGAGI. The CDR3 loop spans 16 amino acids. V was clipped by 4 bases and J by 2 bases; unmatched bases: 4. DNA for the CDR3: TGTGCCAGCAGTTCCGGGACTAGCGGGGGAACCTACGAGCAGTACTTC. Translation gives CASSSGTSGGTYEQYF.

The genes are TRBV7-9 and TRBJ2-7, with D perhaps matching TRBD1 (5 bases). This CDR3 has 14 amino acids. CDR1 SEHNR and CDR2 FQNEAQ come from the germline V gene (reference sequence). The V end lost 2 bases, the J end lost 0 bases, and 8 bases lay between the germline ends. CDR3 amino acids: CASSLSRDSYEQYF. For the CDR3, the DNA is TGTGCCAGCAGCTTATCCAGGGACTCCTACGAGCAGTACTTC. The complete variable domain, with remaining parts taken from reference TRBV7-9 and TRBJ2-7, reads DTGVSQNPRHKITKRGQNVTFRCDPISEHNRLYWYRQTLGQGPEFLTYFQNEAQLEKSRLLSDRFSAERPKGSFSTLEIQRTEQGDSAMYLCASSLSRDSYEQYFGPGTRLTVT.

The chain uses TRBV12-3 or TRBV12-4 and TRBJ2-7; TRBD1 agrees at 7 bases. CDR3 length: 15 amino acids. V lost 6 bases, J lost 1 base, and 9 bases stayed unmatched. This CDR3 is CASSPWDRKSYEQYF. The DNA of the CDR3 is TGTGCCAGCAGCCCTTGGGACAGAAAGTCCTACGAGCAGTACTTC.

The sample holds many counts of this clonotype. The chain recombines TRBV20-1 with TRBJ2-1, with TRBD2 matching over 7 bases. Germline V gene sequence: CDR1 DFQATT, CDR2 SNEGSKA (reference sequence). V shed 3 bases and J 0 bases; nucleotides not matched to a gene: 2. There are 14 residues in the CDR3. CDR3 loop: CSASPGGSYNEQFF. The CDR3 DNA reads as TGCAGTGCTAGTCCGGGAGGCTCCTACAATGAGCAGTTCTTC.

This chain connects TRBV6-2 or TRBV6-3 to TRBJ2-7; either TRBD1 or TRBD2 may supply D (5 bases each). The CDR3 contains 14 residues. The ends were cut back, 5 bases at V and 3 bases at J, with 14 bases in the middle. Per the germline V gene, CDR1 is MNHEY and CDR2 is SVGEGT. Here the CDR3 DNA reads TGTGCCAGCAGTCGGGGCGGTGGGGACTACGAGCAGTACTTC. This gives the protein CASSRGGGDYEQYF.

This clonotype was detected ten times or more. The chain is built from TRBV2 and TRBJ1-2; no definite D call. The CDR3 consists of 12 residues. The germline V gene encodes CDR1 SNHLY and CDR2 FYNNEI. V was pared by 2 bases and J by 4 bases, with 5 bases between. CDR3 nucleotide sequence: TGTGCCAGCAGTGAAAGGACCTATGGCTACACCTTC. Translated: CASSERTYGYTF.

Written as DNA, the CDR3 is TGTGCCAGCAGTCCAAACAGGGGTTTTACTACCGGGGAGCTGTTTTTT. This translates into CASSPNRGFTTGELFF. J is TRBJ2-2 and V is TRBV12-3 or TRBV12-4; the match to TRBD1 covers 7 bases. J was trimmed by 5 bases and V by 5 bases; bases with no gene match: 11. This CDR3 is built from 16 residues.

The chain combines TRBV5-1 with TRBJ1-3, with no clear D. The CDR3 extends over 13 amino acids. CDR1 SGHRS and CDR2 YFSETQ come from the germline V gene. The ends were cut back, 4 bases at V and 6 bases at J, with 11 bases in the middle. The CDR3 DNA follows: TGCGCCAGCAGCGCTGGTGGGAAAAACACCATATATTTT. It codes for CASSAGGKNTIYF.

The rearrangement links TRBV12-3 or TRBV12-4 to TRBJ1-2; 8 bases agree with TRBD1. The V gene end was trimmed by 3 bases and the J gene end by 7 bases; junction bases not matched to a gene: 10. The CDR3 has 15 amino acids. The CDR3 protein is CASSFSQRRGLGYTF. DNA of the CDR3: TGTGCCAGCAGTTTTTCTCAGCGCAGGGGGCTTGGCTACACCTTC.

This clonotype has just a few counts. This chain connects TRBV9 to TRBJ2-1, with 8 positions matching TRBD2. The V segment lost 0 bases and the J segment 8 bases; nucleotides outside the gene matches: 4. This CDR3 is built from 14 residues. Per germline, CDR1 SGDLS and CDR2 YYNGEE. The DNA of the CDR3 is TGTGCCAGCAGCGTAGGGCGTAGCGGGGATGAGCAGTTCTTC. The encoded protein is CASSVGRSGDEQFF.

The CDR3 DNA reads TGTGCTAGTGGTTTAGGGGTAATCAGGGTTTATTGGACTGAAGCTTTCTTT. Translating it yields CASGLGVIRVYWTEAFF. The V gene is TRBV12-5, the J gene TRBJ1-1, with D perhaps TRBD1 (5 bases). The germline V gene encodes CDR1 LGHNT and CDR2 FRNRAP. V was shortened by 3 bases and J by 5 bases, with 22 bases between the two germline ends. CDR3 length: 17 amino acids.

This clonotype was seen many times. The chain joins TRBV7-9 to TRBJ1-1; weak D call: TRBD1 (5 bases). The CDR3 spans 13 residues. Germline V lookup: CDR1 SEHNR, CDR2 FQNEAQ (reference sequence). The V end lost 5 bases, the J end lost 8 bases, and 15 bases lay between the germline ends. The CDR3 DNA sequence: TGTGCCAGCAGCCCGGGGGTGTATAGCGAAGCTTTCTTT. Its translation is CASSPGVYSEAFF.

Only a few counts were recorded for this clonotype. The rearrangement uses TRBV20-1 and TRBJ2-5; D gene unclear. The V gene lost 3 bases and the J gene lost 7 bases, with 15 bases spanning the gap. This CDR3 comprises 13 residues. Germline values: CDR1 DFQATT, CDR2 SNEGSKA (reference sequence). CDR3 sequence reads: CSARPPVSGTQYF. CDR3 bases: TGCAGTGCTAGGCCCCCGGTATCGGGGACCCAGTACTTC.

This clonotype has a handful of counts. V gene TRBV20-1 combines with J gene TRBJ1-2, with D tentatively TRBD1 (6 bases). Germline CDR1 is DFQATT and CDR2 is SNEGSKA (reference sequence). There are 14 residues in the CDR3. Trimming took 1 base from V and 8 from J, leaving 17 bases between them. This chain's CDR3 is CSARAPTGVVGYTF. Written as DNA, the CDR3 is TGCAGTGCTAGAGCCCCGACAGGTGTCGTCGGCTACACCTTC.

V gene TRBV4-3 combines with J gene TRBJ1-5; D is perhaps TRBD1 (6 bases). This CDR3 has 18 residues. Trimming removed 0 bases at V and 7 bases at J, with 22 bases between. Per germline, CDR1 LGHNA and CDR2 YSLEER. As DNA, the CDR3 is TGCGCCAGCAGCCAAGATACGGGGGGCAGGAGTTCCTTGCAGCCCCAGCATTTT. It yields the protein CASSQDTGGRSSLQPQHF.

This clonotype occurred many times. The gene calls are TRBV12-3 or TRBV12-4 and TRBJ2-3; weak D call: TRBD1 (5 bases). Between the trimmed V and J ends, which lost 3 bases and 5 bases, there was a span of 18 bases. The CDR3 runs to 16 residues. As DNA, the CDR3 is TGTGCCAGCAGTTTCGCAACCCCCCAGCAGGGAGATACGCAGTATTTT. It encodes CASSFATPQQGDTQYF.

The CDR3 loop reads CASSTTDRAFSSGANVLTF. The CDR3 region has the DNA TGTGCCAGCAGCACTACGGACAGGGCCTTTAGCTCTGGGGCCAACGTCCTGACTTTC. This chain connects TRBV11-2 to TRBJ2-6, with 8 bases that match TRBD1. The length of the CDR3 is 19 residues. The V segment lost 5 bases and the J segment 0 bases; nucleotides outside the gene matches: 12. CDR1 and CDR2 from the germline V gene are SGHAT and FQNNGV.